This T cell receptor beta chain comes out of a study of T cells after yellow fever vaccination. TCRdb reanalysed the 5' RACE reads using MiXCR and keeps one entry per CDR3 protein. This table holds about 300,000 distinct CDR3 sequences, 8.7% found once. This clonotype was observed many times. Sequenced material: CD4+ T cells sorted from PBMCs, taken 5 days after the yellow fever booster vaccination. The clonotype originates from a young man who received the YFV17D yellow fever vaccine.

The CDR3: CASSFRTSESSYNSPLHF. The CDR3 DNA reads as TGCGCCAGCAGCTTTAGGACTTCGGAGAGCTCCTATAATTCACCCCTCCACTTT. This chain joins TRBV5-1 and TRBJ1-6, with D uncertain. The CDR3 is made up of 18 amino acids. Looked up from germline, CDR1 is SGHRS and CDR2 is YFSETQ. V was shortened by 2 bases and J by 0 bases, with 15 bases between the two germline ends.